These T cell receptor beta chains were read from a single sample in a study of cytomegalovirus exposure and HLA in healthy donors. Generated by immunoSEQ multiplex PCR, the TCRdb table keeps only in-frame clones and is missing some. Of roughly 120,000 clones in the sample, about three quarters were seen once. The sample comprised PBMCs. The receptors originated from a woman between 55 and 75 years old in good health and CMV-seropositive. The CDR3 runs from the conserved cysteine through the conserved F or W. D genes are given only for firm matches. Size is omitted from some rows. Given values are once, few, many or a class for expanded clones.

d_call: TRBD2
clone_size: -
v_call: TRBV30
j_call: TRBJ2-7
cdr3_nt: TGTGCCGTGAGTCGGGAGGGTTCGGCCTACGAGCAGTACTTC
cdr3_aa: CAVSREGSAYEQYF

d_call: TRBD2
clone_size: few
v_call: TRBV7-2
j_call: TRBJ2-5
cdr3_nt: TGTGCCAGCAGCTTGCAGCGGGGCCAAGAGACCCAGTACTTC
cdr3_aa: CASSLQRGQETQYF

d_call: -
clone_size: few
v_call: TRBV7-2
j_call: TRBJ2-1
cdr3_nt: TGTGCCAGCAGCTTAATGTCTTACAATGAGCAGTTCTTC
cdr3_aa: CASSLMSYNEQFF

d_call: -
clone_size: -
v_call: TRBV30
j_call: TRBJ1-4
cdr3_nt: TGTGCCTGGAGTGTACCAGGGGTCGGTGAAAAACTGTTTTTT
cdr3_aa: CAWSVPGVGEKLFF

d_call: -
clone_size: once
v_call: TRBV11-2
j_call: TRBJ1-1
cdr3_nt: TGTGCCAGCAGCTTAAGCGAACTGGGTGAAGCTTTCTTT
cdr3_aa: CASSLSELGEAFF

d_call: TRBD2
clone_size: few
v_call: TRBV7-6
j_call: TRBJ2-5
cdr3_nt: TGTGCCAGCAGCCTAGGACTAGCAATAGAGACCCAGTACTTC
cdr3_aa: CASSLGLAIETQYF

d_call: -
clone_size: -
v_call: TRBV7-9
j_call: TRBJ2-5
cdr3_nt: TGTGCCAGCAGCCTACAGACAGGGAGGTTGGAGACCCAGTACTTC
cdr3_aa: CASSLQTGRLETQYF

d_call: TRBD1
clone_size: -
v_call: TRBV5-1
j_call: TRBJ1-4
cdr3_nt: TGCGCCAGCAGTCCAGGGGGCGGCGAAAAACTGTTTTTT
cdr3_aa: CASSPGGGEKLFF

d_call: -
clone_size: -
v_call: TRBV30
j_call: TRBJ1-2
cdr3_nt: TGTGCCTGGAGTGTTGCCGGACACCGTGGCTACACCTTC
cdr3_aa: CAWSVAGHRGYTF

d_call: TRBD2
clone_size: -
v_call: TRBV11-2
j_call: TRBJ2-1
cdr3_nt: TGTGCCAGCAGCCCAATAGGGACTAGCGGGCGACCGTACAATGAGCAGTTCTTC
cdr3_aa: CASSPIGTSGRPYNEQFF

d_call: -
clone_size: -
v_call: TRBV5-1
j_call: TRBJ2-2
cdr3_nt: TGCGCCAGCAGCTTGGGAGGGGGTTACACGAACACCGGGGAGCTGTTTTTT
cdr3_aa: CASSLGGGYTNTGELFF

d_call: TRBD1
clone_size: -
v_call: TRBV7-6
j_call: TRBJ2-7
cdr3_nt: TGTGCCAGCAGTTTCGGACAGGGGGCTGGGTACGAGCAGTACTTC
cdr3_aa: CASSFGQGAGYEQYF

d_call: TRBD2
clone_size: -
v_call: TRBV5-6
j_call: TRBJ2-1
cdr3_nt: TGTGCCAGCAGCTTGGAACTAGCGGGAGGTGCCTACAATGAGCAGTTCTTC
cdr3_aa: CASSLELAGGAYNEQFF

d_call: TRBD2
clone_size: -
v_call: TRBV7-2
j_call: TRBJ2-7
cdr3_nt: TGTGCCAGCAGCTTAGGGACTAGCGGGATAATCTACGAGCAGTACTTC
cdr3_aa: CASSLGTSGIIYEQYF

d_call: TRBD1
clone_size: -
v_call: TRBV6-5
j_call: TRBJ1-3
cdr3_nt: TGTGCCAGCAGTCCTGACAGGGACGGTGGAAACACCATATATTTT
cdr3_aa: CASSPDRDGGNTIYF

d_call: -
clone_size: -
v_call: TRBV2
j_call: TRBJ1-2
cdr3_nt: TGTGCCGGACGATCGGGACTCCAAAAAGGGCTCCTGGGCTCTGGCTACACCTTC
cdr3_aa: CAGRSGLQKGLLGSGYTF

d_call: -
clone_size: -
v_call: TRBV11-2
j_call: TRBJ2-7
cdr3_nt: TGTGCCAGCAGCTCCGAGCGGGTCTCCTACGAGCAGTACTTC
cdr3_aa: CASSSERVSYEQYF

d_call: TRBD2
clone_size: -
v_call: TRBV5-4
j_call: TRBJ2-1
cdr3_nt: TGTGCCAGCAGCTTGGCTTACGGGAGGTCCTACAATGAGCAGTTCTTC
cdr3_aa: CASSLAYGRSYNEQFF

d_call: TRBD1
clone_size: -
v_call: TRBV7-9
j_call: TRBJ2-7
cdr3_nt: TGTGCCAGCAGCGCGGGACAGGGGAACGAGCAGTACTTC
cdr3_aa: CASSAGQGNEQYF

d_call: TRBD2
clone_size: -
v_call: TRBV6-6
j_call: TRBJ2-1
cdr3_nt: TGTGCCAGCACTTCCTCGACCGGGACTAACTCAAATGAGCAGTTCTTC
cdr3_aa: CASTSSTGTNSNEQFF

d_call: -
clone_size: -
v_call: TRBV6-5
j_call: TRBJ1-2
cdr3_nt: TGTGCCAGCAGGCCCCCGTCGGACTATGGCTACACCTTC
cdr3_aa: CASRPPSDYGYTF

d_call: -
clone_size: -
v_call: TRBV7-2
j_call: TRBJ2-1
cdr3_nt: TGTGCCAGCAGCTTAGTTGCGGGGGCGCCAAATGAGCAGTTCTTC
cdr3_aa: CASSLVAGAPNEQFF

d_call: TRBD1
clone_size: -
v_call: TRBV4-1
j_call: TRBJ2-5
cdr3_nt: TGCGCCAGCAGCCAATCGGGACAGGGTAAAGAGACCCAGTACTTC
cdr3_aa: CASSQSGQGKETQYF

d_call: -
clone_size: few
v_call: TRBV5-6
j_call: TRBJ2-1
cdr3_nt: TGTGCCAGCAGCAATACGCTAGCGCCAAAGCAGTTCTTC
cdr3_aa: CASSNTLAPKQFF

d_call: TRBD2
clone_size: few
v_call: TRBV4-3
j_call: TRBJ2-1
cdr3_nt: TGCGCCAGCAGCCAAGGACTAGCGGGAGGGCATGAGCAGTTCTTC
cdr3_aa: CASSQGLAGGHEQFF

d_call: -
clone_size: -
v_call: TRBV29-1
j_call: TRBJ2-1
cdr3_nt: TGCAGCTCACTGACAGGAGGCTTCTCCAATGAGCAGTTCTTC
cdr3_aa: CSSLTGGFSNEQFF

d_call: TRBD1
clone_size: -
v_call: TRBV25-1
j_call: TRBJ2-7
cdr3_nt: TGTGCCAGCAGTTTCGGACAGGGGGCTGGGTACGAGCAGTACTTC
cdr3_aa: CASSFGQGAGYEQYF

d_call: -
clone_size: -
v_call: TRBV7-2
j_call: TRBJ2-7
cdr3_nt: TGTGCCAGCAGCAACAGGGTCTACGAGCAGTACTTC
cdr3_aa: CASSNRVYEQYF

d_call: TRBD1
clone_size: once
v_call: TRBV10-3
j_call: TRBJ1-5
cdr3_nt: TGTGCCATCAGGGCGACAGGGGGTCAGGATCAGCCCCAGCATTTT
cdr3_aa: CAIRATGGQDQPQHF

d_call: -
clone_size: -
v_call: TRBV27
j_call: TRBJ2-3
cdr3_nt: TGTGCCAGCAGTTTTTTTGGAGGGACAGATACGCAGTATTTT
cdr3_aa: CASSFFGGTDTQYF

d_call: -
clone_size: -
v_call: TRBV7-2
j_call: TRBJ2-6
cdr3_nt: TGTGCCAGCAGCTTAGGTAATATATTGAGATCTGGGGCCAACGTCCTGACTTTC
cdr3_aa: CASSLGNILRSGANVLTF

d_call: TRBD1
clone_size: -
v_call: TRBV7-2
j_call: TRBJ1-5
cdr3_nt: TGTGCCAGCAGCCGACAGGGCGGACAGCCCCAGCATTTT
cdr3_aa: CASSRQGGQPQHF

d_call: -
clone_size: -
v_call: TRBV6-5
j_call: TRBJ1-2
cdr3_nt: TGTGCCAGTAAAGAAGTAGTGTCTGCGGGCTATGGCTACACCTTC
cdr3_aa: CASKEVVSAGYGYTF

d_call: TRBD2
clone_size: once
v_call: TRBV4-1
j_call: TRBJ2-5
cdr3_nt: TGCGCCAGCAGTACTAGCGCGATAGGACAAGAGACCCAGTACTTC
cdr3_aa: CASSTSAIGQETQYF

d_call: -
clone_size: -
v_call: TRBV11-2
j_call: TRBJ2-5
cdr3_nt: TGTGCCAGCAGCTCCCGGGGCGGGGCCCTAGAAGAGACCCAGTACTTC
cdr3_aa: CASSSRGGALEETQYF

d_call: -
clone_size: -
v_call: TRBV7-9
j_call: TRBJ2-1
cdr3_nt: TGTGCCAGCAGCTCCGGGGATAGGATTAGCGGCAATGAGCAGTTCTTC
cdr3_aa: CASSSGDRISGNEQFF

d_call: -
clone_size: -
v_call: TRBV5-8
j_call: TRBJ2-2
cdr3_nt: TGTGCCAGCAGCTCCGGGACAACGAACACCGGGGAGCTGTTTTTT
cdr3_aa: CASSSGTTNTGELFF

d_call: TRBD1
clone_size: -
v_call: TRBV6-5
j_call: TRBJ1-1
cdr3_nt: TGTGCCAGCAGTCAACAGGGGCGAGCTTTCTTT
cdr3_aa: CASSQQGRAFF

d_call: -
clone_size: once
v_call: TRBV7-9
j_call: TRBJ2-6
cdr3_nt: TGTGCCAGCAGCCTCCAGGTCCCTGGGGCCAACGTCCTGACTTTC
cdr3_aa: CASSLQVPGANVLTF

d_call: TRBD1
clone_size: -
v_call: TRBV4-1
j_call: TRBJ1-5
cdr3_nt: TGCGCCAGCAGCCAGACAGGGATGGGCAATCAGCCCCAGCATTTT
cdr3_aa: CASSQTGMGNQPQHF

d_call: -
clone_size: -
v_call: TRBV6-5
j_call: TRBJ2-2
cdr3_nt: TGTGCCAGCAGTTACACGTCAGCCGGGGAGCTGTTTTTT
cdr3_aa: CASSYTSAGELFF

d_call: -
clone_size: -
v_call: TRBV5-1
j_call: TRBJ1-1
cdr3_nt: TGCGCCAGCAGCGATCCTAACACCACCGGGACTCGGGGCACTGAAGCTTTCTTT
cdr3_aa: CASSDPNTTGTRGTEAFF

d_call: -
clone_size: -
v_call: TRBV5-6
j_call: TRBJ2-2
cdr3_nt: TGTGCCAGCAGCATCGACTCTACGAACACCGGGGAGCTGTTTTTT
cdr3_aa: CASSIDSTNTGELFF

d_call: -
clone_size: -
v_call: TRBV7-2
j_call: TRBJ2-7
cdr3_nt: TGTGCCAGCAGCTTAGGCGGACAGTACAACGAGCAGTACTTC
cdr3_aa: CASSLGGQYNEQYF

d_call: -
clone_size: -
v_call: TRBV27
j_call: TRBJ2-7
cdr3_nt: TGTGCCAGCAATCCGACAAACTCCTACGAGCAGTACTTC
cdr3_aa: CASNPTNSYEQYF

d_call: TRBD1
clone_size: -
v_call: TRBV15
j_call: TRBJ1-2
cdr3_nt: TGTGCCACCAGCAGCAGGACAGGCCACTATGGCTACACCTTC
cdr3_aa: CATSSRTGHYGYTF

d_call: -
clone_size: -
v_call: TRBV7-2
j_call: TRBJ1-2
cdr3_nt: TGTGCCAGCAGCCCCCTCGGGGTAAACTATGGCTACACCTTC
cdr3_aa: CASSPLGVNYGYTF

d_call: -
clone_size: -
v_call: TRBV7-2
j_call: TRBJ2-1
cdr3_nt: TGTGCCAGCAGCTTAGTGAGAACCTCCTACAATGAGCAGTTCTTC
cdr3_aa: CASSLVRTSYNEQFF

d_call: -
clone_size: -
v_call: TRBV16
j_call: TRBJ2-7
cdr3_nt: TGTGCCAGCAGCCAATCCAGGGGCGGCGAGCAGTACTTC
cdr3_aa: CASSQSRGGEQYF

d_call: -
clone_size: -
v_call: TRBV4-2
j_call: TRBJ1-3
cdr3_nt: TGTGCCAGCTCCATAGAGGGAAGGGGAAACACCATATATTTT
cdr3_aa: CASSIEGRGNTIYF